This T cell receptor beta chain was recovered during a study of T cell changes during pregnancy in multiple sclerosis. Some clones are missing from TCRdb's copy, which holds only in-frame ones; the method was immunoSEQ multiplex PCR. This sample carries some 31,000 clones, more than 75% of them seen once, and the ten largest clones take around 0.42%. The specimen comprised CD4+ T cells from peripheral blood mononuclear cells, sampled in the second trimester of pregnancy. The receptor's source is a female donor in good health, enrolled as a control in a pregnancy study.

This CDR3 is CASSLSDRVFEQYF. The CDR3, as DNA: TGTGCCAGCAGCTTGTCGGACAGGGTTTTCGAGCAGTACTTC. The chain combines TRBV5-5 with TRBJ2-7; TRBD1 agrees at 8 bases. The CDR3 is made up of 14 amino acids. CDR1 is SGHKS and CDR2 is YYEKEE in the germline V gene (reference sequence). The J segment lost 6 bases and the V segment lost 1 base, leaving 6 bases of the junction unmatched.